Listed below are T cell receptor beta chains from one sample, sequenced in a study of Ad26.COV2.S vaccination and SARS-CoV-2 variants. Data came from immunoSEQ multiplex PCR; TCRdb stores just in-frame clones and leaves some out. The sample consists of fewer than 400,000 clones, around four fifths of them appearing once. The source material was peripheral blood, sampled in a trial of Ad26.COV2.S vaccine versus placebo. Receptors were obtained from a person aged 18-65 years who received the Ad26.COV2.S COVID-19 vaccine or a placebo. The CDR3 runs from the conserved cysteine through the conserved F or W. The D gene is left open where the match is weak. Clone size is given for some rows only: seen once, a few or many times, or a class if the clone is expanded.

clone_size j_call v_call d_call cdr3_aa cdr3_nt
- TRBJ2-1 TRBV9 - CASSVGGYSTYNEQFF TGTGCCAGCAGCGTAGGAGGGTACTCCACTTACAATGAGCAGTTCTTC
- TRBJ2-1 TRBV19 TRBD2 CASSTPLSGGNNEQFF TGTGCCAGTAGTACCCCCCTTAGCGGGGGAAACAATGAGCAGTTCTTC
- TRBJ1-6 TRBV11-1 - CASSLPGRGVSPLHF TGTGCCAGCAGCTTGCCGGGCCGAGGGGTTTCACCCCTCCACTTT
once TRBJ2-7 TRBV11-2 - CASSGTGTEYEQYF TGTGCCAGCAGCGGAACGGGGACCGAGTACGAGCAGTACTTC
- TRBJ1-4 TRBV9 - CASSVTGLIGEKLFF TGTGCCAGCAGCGTTACAGGGTTGATTGGCGAAAAACTGTTTTTT
- TRBJ1-2 TRBV5-8 TRBD1 CASSSMDRGYYGYTF TGTGCCAGCAGCTCAATGGACAGGGGATACTATGGCTACACCTTC
- TRBJ1-5 TRBV28 - CASRDGGNSNQPQHF TGTGCCAGCAGGGACGGGGGAAATAGCAATCAGCCCCAGCATTTT
- TRBJ2-1 TRBV7-9 TRBD2 CASSRVPSGGPPLYSNEQFF TGTGCCAGCAGCAGAGTTCCTAGCGGGGGGCCGCCATTATATAGCAATGAGCAGTTCTTC
- TRBJ1-3 TRBV30 - CAWGAFSGNTIYF TGTGCCTGGGGGGCCTTTTCTGGAAACACCATATATTTT
- TRBJ1-1 TRBV6-5 TRBD1 CASSQEKGQGGAFF TGTGCCAGCAGCCAAGAGAAAGGACAGGGTGGAGCTTTCTTT
- TRBJ1-3 TRBV15 - CATSSTLSSGNTIYF TGTGCCACCAGCAGCACCTTGAGCTCTGGAAACACCATATATTTT
once TRBJ1-4 TRBV25-1 - CASNKHGGDEKLFF TGTGCCAGCAATAAACACGGCGGAGATGAAAAACTGTTTTTT
- TRBJ1-1 TRBV4-1 TRBD1 CASSQGTGGYTEAFF TGCGCCAGCAGCCAAGGTACAGGGGGGTACACTGAAGCTTTCTTT
- TRBJ1-6 TRBV5-1 - CASSRGTSQAYGSPLHF TGCGCCAGCAGCAGGGGGACATCCCAGGCATATGGTTCACCCCTCCACTTT
- TRBJ2-3 TRBV29-1 - CSVEVKRGTQYF TGCAGCGTTGAAGTGAAGAGAGGTACGCAGTATTTT
- TRBJ1-1 TRBV19 - CAIGGSRIGGTEAFF TGTGCCATAGGCGGGTCAAGGATAGGAGGCACTGAAGCTTTCTTT